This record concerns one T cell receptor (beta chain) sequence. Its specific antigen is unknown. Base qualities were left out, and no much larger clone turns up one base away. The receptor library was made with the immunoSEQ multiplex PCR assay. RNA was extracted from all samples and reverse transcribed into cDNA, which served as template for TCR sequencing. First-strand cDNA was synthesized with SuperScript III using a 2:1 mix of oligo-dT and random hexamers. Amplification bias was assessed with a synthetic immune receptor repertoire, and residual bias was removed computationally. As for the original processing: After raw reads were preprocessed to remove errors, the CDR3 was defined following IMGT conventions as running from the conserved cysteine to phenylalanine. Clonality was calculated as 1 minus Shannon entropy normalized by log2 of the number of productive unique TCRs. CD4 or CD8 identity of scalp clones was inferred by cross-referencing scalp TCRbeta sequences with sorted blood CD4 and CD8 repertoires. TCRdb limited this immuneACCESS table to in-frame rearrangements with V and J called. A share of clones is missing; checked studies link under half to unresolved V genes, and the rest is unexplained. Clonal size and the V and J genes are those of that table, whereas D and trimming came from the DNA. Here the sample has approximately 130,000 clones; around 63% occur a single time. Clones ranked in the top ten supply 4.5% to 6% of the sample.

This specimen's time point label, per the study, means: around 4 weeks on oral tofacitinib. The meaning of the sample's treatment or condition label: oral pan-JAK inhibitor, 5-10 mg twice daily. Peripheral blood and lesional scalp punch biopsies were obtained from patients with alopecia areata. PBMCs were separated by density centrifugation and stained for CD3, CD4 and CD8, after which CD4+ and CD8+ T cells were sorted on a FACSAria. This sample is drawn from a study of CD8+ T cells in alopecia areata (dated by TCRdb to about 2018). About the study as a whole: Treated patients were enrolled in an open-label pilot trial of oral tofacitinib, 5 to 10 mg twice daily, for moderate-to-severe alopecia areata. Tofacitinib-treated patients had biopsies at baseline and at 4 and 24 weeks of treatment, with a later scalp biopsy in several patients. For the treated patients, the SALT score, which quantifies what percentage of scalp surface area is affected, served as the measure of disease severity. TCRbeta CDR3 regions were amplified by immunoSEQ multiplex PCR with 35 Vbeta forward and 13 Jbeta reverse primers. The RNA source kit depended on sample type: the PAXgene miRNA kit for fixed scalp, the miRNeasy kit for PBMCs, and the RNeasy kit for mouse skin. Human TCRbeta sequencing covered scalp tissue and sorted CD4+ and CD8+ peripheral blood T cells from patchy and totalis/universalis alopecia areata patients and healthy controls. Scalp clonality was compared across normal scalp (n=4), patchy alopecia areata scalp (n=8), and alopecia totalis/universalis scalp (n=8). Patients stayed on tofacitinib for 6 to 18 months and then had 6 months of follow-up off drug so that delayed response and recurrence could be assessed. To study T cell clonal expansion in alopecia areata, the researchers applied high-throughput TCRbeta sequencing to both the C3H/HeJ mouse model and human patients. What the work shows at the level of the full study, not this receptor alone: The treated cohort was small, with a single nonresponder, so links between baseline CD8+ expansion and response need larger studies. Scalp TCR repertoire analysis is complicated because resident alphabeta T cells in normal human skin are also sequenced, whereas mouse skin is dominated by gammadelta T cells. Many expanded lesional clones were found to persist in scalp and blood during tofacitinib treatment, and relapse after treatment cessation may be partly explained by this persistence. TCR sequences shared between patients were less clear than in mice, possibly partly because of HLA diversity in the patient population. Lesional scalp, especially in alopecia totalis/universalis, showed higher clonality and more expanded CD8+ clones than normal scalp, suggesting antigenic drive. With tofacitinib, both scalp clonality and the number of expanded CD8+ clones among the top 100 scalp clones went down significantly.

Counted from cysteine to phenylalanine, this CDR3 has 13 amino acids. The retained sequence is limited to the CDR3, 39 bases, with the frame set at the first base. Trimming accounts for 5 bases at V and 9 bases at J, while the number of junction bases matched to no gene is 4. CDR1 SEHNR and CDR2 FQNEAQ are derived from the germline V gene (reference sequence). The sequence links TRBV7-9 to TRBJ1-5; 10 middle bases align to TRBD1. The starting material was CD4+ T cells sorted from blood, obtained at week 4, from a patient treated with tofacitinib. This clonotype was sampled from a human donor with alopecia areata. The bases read TGTGCCAGCAGCGGACGGACAGGGGGGCCCCAGCATTTT. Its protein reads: CASSGRTGGPQHF.